The 29 T cell receptor beta chains presented below share a single source sample, sequenced in a study of blood T cell repertoires in COVID-19. TCRdb's copy holds only in-frame clones and misses some; the assay was immunoSEQ multiplex PCR. The sample records approximately 200,000 clones, 82% being singletons. The sequencing input was peripheral blood. The receptors derive from a human donor with acute or convalescent COVID-19. The donor label of this sample is uncertain.

V gene TRBV5-1 combines with J gene TRBJ2-1; 10 positions match TRBD2. Trimming removed 4 bases from V and 6 bases from J; junction bases left unmatched: 10. CDR1 and CDR2 (germline): SGHRS, YFSETQ. CDR3 length equals 16 residues. The CDR3 region has the DNA TGCGCCAGCAGCCGATATAGCGGGAGGTTGGGCAATGAGCAGTTCTTC. This translates into CASSRYSGRLGNEQFF.

The V call is TRBV20-1, the J call TRBJ1-1, with no clear D. The CDR3 has 11 residues. Germline V lookup: CDR1 DFQATT, CDR2 SNEGSKA (reference sequence). Trimming removed 3 bases at V and 4 bases at J, with 6 bases between. The CDR3 DNA is TGCAGTGCTAGGAGGGTCACTGAAGCTTTCTTT. Its protein product is CSARRVTEAFF.

In nucleotides, the CDR3 is TGTGCCAGCAGCCAAGGGGGGACAGGGCCCTACAATGAGCAGTTCTTC. As protein: CASSQGGTGPYNEQFF. The chain joins TRBV3-1 (or the pseudogene TRBV3-2) to TRBJ2-1, with TRBD1 matching over 9 bases. Germline V gene sequence: CDR1 LGHDT, CDR2 YNNKEL (reference sequence). This CDR3 region has 16 residues. The junction had 3 bases not matched to a gene; V was cut back by 1 base and J by 2 bases.

The rearrangement joins TRBV7-9 to TRBJ2-1, with 9 bases that match TRBD2. V was pared by 5 bases and J by 6 bases, with 8 bases of the junction left unmatched. The V gene's germline CDR1 is SEHNR and CDR2 FQNEAQ (reference sequence). The CDR3 is 15 residues long. The CDR3 sequence: CASSRVAGEGNEQFF. The CDR3 region has the DNA TGTGCCAGCAGCCGAGTAGCGGGAGAGGGCAATGAGCAGTTCTTC. Full variable domain (remainder filled in from reference TRBV7-9 and TRBJ2-1): DTGVSQNPRHKITKRGQNVTFRCDPISEHNRLYWYRQTLGQGPEFLTYFQNEAQLEKSRLLSDRFSAERPKGSFSTLEIQRTEQGDSAMYLCASSRVAGEGNEQFFGPGTRLTVL.

The J gene is TRBJ1-6, the V gene TRBV19; tentative D call: TRBD1 (6 bases). The CDR3 runs to 14 residues. Per the germline V gene, CDR1 is LNHDA and CDR2 is SQIVND (reference sequence). Deletions cut 6 bases from V and 5 bases from J, with 11 bases between. CDR3 bases: TGTGCCAGTAGCCAGGGGCCGAATAATTCACCCCTCCACTTT. Protein: CASSQGPNNSPLHF.

The J gene is TRBJ2-3, the V gene TRBV10-1; D remains unclear. Germline V gene lookup returns CDR1 WNHNN and CDR2 SYGVQD (reference sequence). The CDR3 totals 12 residues. The germline V and J ends were trimmed by 3 bases and 6 bases, with 7 bases remaining between them. CDR3 in amino acids: CASSESEDTQYF. CDR3 sequence (DNA): TGCGCCAGCAGTGAAAGTGAGGATACGCAGTATTTT.

This clone has only one observation. This sequence joins TRBV28 and TRBJ1-5; D is possibly TRBD1 (6 bases). CDR3 length: 13 amino acids. The V gene's germline CDR1 is MDHEN and CDR2 SYDVKM. V was pared by 4 bases and J by 7 bases, with 11 bases between. CDR3: CASSSQGRQPQHF. Here the CDR3 DNA reads TGTGCCAGCAGTTCACAGGGTCGACAGCCCCAGCATTTT.

This chain links TRBV28 with TRBJ2-7, with D maybe TRBD2 (6 bases). This CDR3 region has 15 residues. V gave up 5 bases and J gave up 3 bases, with 17 bases separating them. Germline V CDR1 and CDR2: MDHEN, SYDVKM. In DNA form, the CDR3 reads TGTGCCAGCAGTACCTTTAGCGGATCCTACTACGAGCAGTACTTC. Translation: CASSTFSGSYYEQYF.

This rearrangement joins TRBV9 to TRBJ2-5; tentative D call: TRBD2 (6 bases). V lost 2 bases to trimming and J lost 5 bases, with 19 bases between them. The CDR3 runs to 16 residues. Germline assignment: CDR1 SGDLS and CDR2 YYNGEE. The CDR3 here is CASSVGDSTSSETQYF. CDR3 bases: TGTGCCAGCAGCGTGGGGGACTCGACTTCCTCGGAGACCCAGTACTTC.

The chain employs TRBV27 and TRBJ1-6, with TRBD1 as a possible D gene (5 bases). V gave up 7 bases and J gave up 7 bases, with 17 bases separating them. CDR3 size: 15 residues. Germline CDR1 and CDR2: MNHEY and SMNVEV (reference sequence). CDR3 sequence: CASTPYRGGNSPLHF. As DNA, the CDR3 is TGTGCCAGCACTCCCTATCGGGGGGGAAATTCACCCCTCCACTTT.

This clone has just one count. The rearrangement joins TRBV11-2 to TRBJ1-1; perhaps TRBD1 as D (6 bases). V lost 3 bases and J lost 3, with 11 bases in between. The V gene's germline CDR1 is SGHAT and CDR2 FQNNGV. The CDR3 has 14 amino acids. CDR3 coding DNA: TGTGCCAGCAGCTTCCCAGGGGCGTACACTGAAGCTTTCTTT. Protein product: CASSFPGAYTEAFF. Together with reference TRBV11-2 and TRBJ1-1, the CDR3 gives the full variable domain: EAGVAQSPRYKIIEKRQSVAFWCNPISGHATLYWYQQILGQGPKLLIQFQNNGVVDDSQLPKDRFSAERLKGVDSTLKIQPAKLEDSAVYLCASSFPGAYTEAFFGQGTRLTVV.

This clone showed up just a few times. This chain joins TRBV6-9 and TRBJ2-6; a weak D match, TRBD1 (5 bases). The V end lost 10 bases, the J end lost 0 bases, and 19 bases lay between the germline ends. Germline values: CDR1 MNHGY, CDR2 SVAAGI. The CDR3 has 17 residues. CDR3 region: CATSLNRFSSGANVLTF. The DNA of the CDR3 is TGTGCCACCTCGCTGAACAGGTTCAGCTCTGGGGCCAACGTCCTGACTTTC.

J is TRBJ2-5 and V is TRBV14; no definite D call. Germline V gives CDR1 SGHDN, CDR2 FVKESK. The ends were cut back, 0 bases at V and 5 bases at J, with 10 bases in the middle. The CDR3 is 14 residues long. The DNA for the CDR3 is TGTGCCAGCAGCCAAGAAGCTAGGTCGGAGACCCAGTACTTC. It specifies CASSQEARSETQYF.

A note on this clone: This specimen includes other DNA sequences encoding the same CDR3. The chain links TRBV6-5 to TRBJ2-7; 14 nucleotides agree with TRBD2. V lost 8 bases and J lost 4; bases outside the gene matches: 1. Germline CDR1 reads MNHEY; CDR2 reads SVGAGI. This CDR3 region has 13 residues. DNA of the CDR3: TGTGCCAGCCGACTAGCGGGAGGGTACGAGCAGTACTTC. It is translated as CASRLAGGYEQYF.

This sequence joins TRBV2 and TRBJ1-3, with D possibly TRBD1 on 5 matching bases. V dropped 4 bases and J dropped 4 bases, with 8 bases sitting between them. The CDR3 is 13 residues long. The germline V gene has CDR1 SNHLY and CDR2 FYNNEI. The CDR3 here is CASSAGSGNTIYF. The CDR3 nucleotides are TGTGCCAGCAGTGCAGGGTCCGGAAACACCATATATTTT.

The CDR3 here is CASSGGGGSSYNEQFF. The CDR3 DNA sequence: TGTGCCAGCAGCGGGGGGGGCGGGAGCTCCTACAATGAGCAGTTCTTC. The rearrangement links TRBV5-6 to TRBJ2-1; possible D gene TRBD2, 7 bases. The CDR3 totals 16 residues. Trimming removed 4 bases at V and 0 bases at J, with 14 bases between. The V gene's germline CDR1 is SGHDT and CDR2 YYEEEE.

The V and J genes are TRBV28 and TRBJ1-2; no clear D gene. V shed 5 bases and J shed 4 bases, with 11 bases lying between them. The CDR3 has 13 amino acids. Germline loops: CDR1 MDHEN, CDR2 SYDVKM. CDR3 in DNA: TGTGCCAGCAGTACCGGTTCACCCTATGGCTACACCTTC. It translates to CASSTGSPYGYTF.

The rearrangement joins TRBV28 to TRBJ2-3, with a weak D call TRBD2 (7 bases). The CDR3 consists of 13 residues. V gave up 8 bases and J gave up 0 bases, with 9 bases separating them. CDR1 and CDR2 from the germline V gene are MDHEN and SYDVKM. The CDR3, as DNA: TGTGCCAGCGGGGGGGGCAGCACAGATACGCAGTATTTT. This translates into CASGGGSTDTQYF.

This rearrangement joins TRBV7-9 to TRBJ2-7; a possible D gene is TRBD2 (6 bases). Between the trimmed V and J ends, which lost 1 base and 1 base, there was a span of 14 bases. This CDR3 contains 16 residues. The germline V gene has CDR1 SEHNR and CDR2 FQNEAQ (reference sequence). Written as DNA, the CDR3 is TGTGCCAGCAGCTTAGGTTTTAGCGGTTTATCCTACGAGCAGTACTTC. Protein product: CASSLGFSGLSYEQYF.

CDR3 region: CAWRKAGQLTEAFF. The CDR3 DNA reads as TGTGCCTGGAGAAAGGCGGGCCAACTCACTGAAGCTTTCTTT. The J gene is TRBJ1-1, the V gene TRBV30; D gene uncertain. CDR3 length equals 14 residues. Trimming removed 3 bases at V and 4 bases at J, with 15 bases between. The germline CDR1 and CDR2 sequences are GTSNPN and SVGIG (reference sequence).

CDR3 bases: TGTGCCAGCAGCCGCCGGGGGCCCCAGCATTTT. Translating it yields CASSRRGPQHF. The chain links TRBV6-5 to TRBJ1-5; D is uncertain. This CDR3 is 11 amino acids long. Trimming removed 6 bases from V and 9 bases from J, with 9 bases in between. Germline CDR1 reads MNHEY; CDR2 reads SVGAGI.

The J gene is TRBJ2-1, the V gene TRBV19, with 11 bases identical to TRBD1. CDR3 size: 18 residues. V lost 6 bases and J lost 4; bases outside the gene matches: 14. CDR1 and CDR2 (germline): LNHDA, SQIVND (reference sequence). The CDR3 DNA sequence: TGTGCCAGTAGCCATTCCGGGGACAGGGGGGAGATATACAATGAGCAGTTCTTC. It codes for CASSHSGDRGEIYNEQFF. Drawing the rest from reference TRBV19 and TRBJ2-1, the complete variable domain is DGGITQSPKYLFRKEGQNVTLSCEQNLNHDAMYWYRQDPGQGLRLIYYSQIVNDFQKGDIAEGYSVSREKKESFPLTVTSAQKNPTAFYLCASSHSGDRGEIYNEQFFGPGTRLTVL.

The rearrangement joins TRBV15 to TRBJ1-3; D is perhaps TRBD1 (6 bases). The germline V and J ends were trimmed by 0 bases and 4 bases, with 22 bases remaining between them. The CDR3 is 19 residues long. Germline CDR1 reads LNHNV; CDR2 reads YYDKDF (reference sequence). In DNA, the CDR3 is TGTGCCACCAGCAGAGATGGGATACCCGGGCGGGGGACAGGAAACACCATATATTTT. This sequence encodes CATSRDGIPGRGTGNTIYF.

This clone was recorded a few times. The genes are TRBV10-3 and TRBJ2-1; 14 nucleotides line up with TRBD2. Germline CDR1 is ENHRY and CDR2 is SYGVKD. CDR3 length: 16 amino acids. V lost 5 bases, J lost 2 bases, and 2 bases stayed unmatched. The CDR3 reads CAISRLAGGPYNEQFF. The CDR3 nucleotides are TGTGCCATCAGTCGACTAGCGGGAGGGCCCTACAATGAGCAGTTCTTC.

This sequence joins TRBV14 and TRBJ2-5; D not certain. Trimming left V 0 bases short and J 10 bases short, with 9 bases between. The CDR3 consists of 12 residues. Germline loops: CDR1 SGHDN, CDR2 FVKESK. The CDR3 coding sequence is TGTGCCAGCAGCCAAGATCCGAGGAGCCAGTACTTC. It is translated as CASSQDPRSQYF. The variable domain in full, with the rest retrieved from reference TRBV14 and TRBJ2-5, is EAGVTQFPSHSVIEKGQTVTLRCDPISGHDNLYWYRRVMGKEIKFLLHFVKESKQDESGMPNNRFLAERTGGTYSTLKVQPAELEDSGVYFCASSQDPRSQYFGPGTRLLVL.

The chain joins TRBV25-1 to TRBJ2-5; unclear D gene. CDR3 size: 11 residues. Trimming stripped 6 bases from V and 7 bases from J, with 9 bases between. Germline lookup yields CDR1 MGHDK and CDR2 SYGVNS. The CDR3 loop is CASRELGTQYF. The CDR3 coding sequence is TGTGCCAGCAGGGAGCTAGGGACCCAGTACTTC. The complete variable domain, with remaining parts taken from reference TRBV25-1 and TRBJ2-5, reads EADIYQTPRYLVIGTGKKITLECSQTMGHDKMYWYQQDPGMELHLIHYSYGVNSTEKGDLSSESTVSRIRTEHFPLTLESARPSHTSQYLCASRELGTQYFGPGTRLLVL.

This chain connects TRBV6-2 or TRBV6-3 to TRBJ2-7; 10 bases map to TRBD2. In germline, CDR1 is MNHEY, CDR2 SVGEGT. This CDR3 region has 15 residues. Unmatched junction bases numbered 6, after V lost 4 bases and J lost 3 bases. As DNA, the CDR3 is TGTGCCAGCAGTTCCGAGCGGGAGGGAGGCTACGAGCAGTACTTC. This encodes CASSSEREGGYEQYF.

J is TRBJ2-7 and V is TRBV12-3 or TRBV12-4; D remains ambiguous. The CDR3 has 13 amino acids. Trimming took off 0 bases at V and 4 bases at J, with 7 bases between the two ends. DNA for the CDR3: TGTGCCAGCAGTTTAGCTCCCCGGTACGAGCAGTACTTC. The encoded protein is CASSLAPRYEQYF.

The chain couples TRBV6-5 to TRBJ1-1, with 7 bases fitting TRBD1. With 6 bases clipped from V and 7 bases from J, the junction kept 8 bases outside the gene matches. Germline V CDR1 and CDR2: MNHEY, SVGAGI. The CDR3 sequence is 13 residues long. The chain's CDR3 is CASRKKGAGEAFF. The CDR3 region has the DNA TGTGCCAGCAGAAAGAAGGGGGCGGGTGAAGCTTTCTTT.